Listed below are T cell receptor beta chains from one sample, sequenced in a study of T cells in Graves' hyperthyroidism and ophthalmopathy. TCRdb analysed the multiplex PCR reads with MiXCR anew, one entry per CDR3 protein. The table records more than 600,000 distinct CDR3 sequences, over 15% of them present only once. Material for sequencing was blood. The receptors come from a man younger than 35 with Graves' hyperthyroidism. Each CDR3 is given with its conserved first and last residue. A D gene is named only where the DNA matches it firmly. A clone size is listed for some rows: how often the clone was seen (once, few, many), or a class if it is expanded.

CDR3aa	CDR3nt	d_gene	abundance	j_gene	v_gene	len
CASSPGSSGSSYEQYF	TGCGCCAGCAGCCCCGGGTCTAGCGGGAGCTCCTACGAGCAGTACTTC	TRBD2	many	TRBJ2-7	TRBV5-1	16
CASSPTRENIQYF	TGCGCCAGCAGTCCGACTCGGGAAAACATTCAGTACTTC	.	.	TRBJ2-4	TRBV4-1	13
CASSRDFSSYNEQFF	TGTGCCAGCAGTCGGGACTTTAGCTCCTACAATGAGCAGTTCTTC	.	many	TRBJ2-1	TRBV12-3/TRBV12-4	15
CSARGGLAGGSYEQYF	TGCAGTGCTAGGGGGGGACTAGCGGGAGGGTCCTACGAGCAGTACTTC	TRBD2	many	TRBJ2-7	TRBV20-1	16
CASSLRPPRQETQYF	TGTGCCAGCAGTTTAAGACCCCCACGTCAAGAGACCCAGTACTTC	.	.	TRBJ2-5	TRBV27	15
CSVTTNWGRNEQFF	TGCAGCGTTACCACGAATTGGGGGAGGAATGAGCAGTTCTTC	.	.	TRBJ2-1	TRBV29-1	14
CASSQVPQGSAPLHF	TGTGCCAGCAGCCAAGTTCCACAGGGGAGCGCACCCCTCCACTTT	TRBD1	.	TRBJ1-6	TRBV3-1	15
CSASRGGSRETQYF	TGCAGTGCTAGTAGGGGAGGGAGCCGGGAGACCCAGTACTTC	TRBD2	many	TRBJ2-5	TRBV20-1	14
CASTFGLASQETQYF	TGCGCCAGTACCTTTGGACTAGCATCGCAAGAGACCCAGTACTTC	TRBD2	few	TRBJ2-5	TRBV5-1	15
CASSYGREADTQYF	TGTGCCAGCAGTTACGGAAGGGAGGCAGATACGCAGTATTTT	.	.	TRBJ2-3	TRBV6-9	14
CASSFSGGAGELFF	TGTGCCAGCAGCTTTAGCGGAGGAGCCGGGGAGCTGTTTTTT	.	.	TRBJ2-2	TRBV5-4	14
CASSTPLSGRASYNEQFF	TGTGCCAGCAGCACCCCCCTAAGCGGGAGGGCCTCCTACAATGAGCAGTTCTTC	TRBD2	few	TRBJ2-1	TRBV11-2	18
CASSQIAGEETQYF	TGCGCCAGCAGCCAAATCGCAGGGGAAGAGACCCAGTACTTC	.	many	TRBJ2-5	TRBV4-1	14
CASSLHDFRGSEQFF	TGTGCCAGCAGCCTACACGACTTTAGGGGGAGTGAGCAGTTCTTC	.	many	TRBJ2-1	TRBV11-2	15